Only a few counts were recorded for the clone carrying this T cell receptor beta chain. Its antigen is not known. Per germline, CDR1 SGDLS and CDR2 YYNGEE. This CDR3 has 16 amino acids. The germline V and J ends were trimmed by 2 bases and 4 bases, with 15 bases remaining between them. The PCR employed 60 Vbeta primers together with 13 Jbeta primers. TCRdb keeps only in-frame clones here, not all; method: immunoSEQ multiplex PCR. The profile shows 190,000 or so clones, 75% to 90% of them singletons. This sample was taken from a study of cytomegalovirus exposure and HLA in healthy donors. Turning to the study itself: From donors who were HLA-typed, an early data release held 75 million to 85 million unique TCRs. Whole-study findings and limits: It emerged from a later analysis that several of the most significant clusters appeared to be linked to common viral pathogens. The study labeled more than 150 TCR beta chains cytomegalovirus-associated. Specificity of a few CMV-associated chains for CMV antigens was verified in vitro.

The chain is built from TRBV9 and TRBJ1-4; D gene ambiguous. What was sequenced was PBMCs. This sequence was found in a man between 45 and 60 years old in good health and CMV-seronegative. Here the CDR3 reads CASSVGRADYNEKLFF. In DNA, the CDR3 is TGTGCCAGCAGCGTGGGTCGGGCAGACTATAATGAAAAACTGTTTTTT. Looking up the rest from reference TRBV9 and TRBJ1-4 gives the full variable domain: DSGVTQTPKHLITATGQRVTLRCSPRSGDLSVYWYQQSLDQGLQFLIQYYNGEERAKGNILERFSAQQFPDLHSELNLSSLELGDSALYFCASSVGRADYNEKLFFGSGTQLSVL.